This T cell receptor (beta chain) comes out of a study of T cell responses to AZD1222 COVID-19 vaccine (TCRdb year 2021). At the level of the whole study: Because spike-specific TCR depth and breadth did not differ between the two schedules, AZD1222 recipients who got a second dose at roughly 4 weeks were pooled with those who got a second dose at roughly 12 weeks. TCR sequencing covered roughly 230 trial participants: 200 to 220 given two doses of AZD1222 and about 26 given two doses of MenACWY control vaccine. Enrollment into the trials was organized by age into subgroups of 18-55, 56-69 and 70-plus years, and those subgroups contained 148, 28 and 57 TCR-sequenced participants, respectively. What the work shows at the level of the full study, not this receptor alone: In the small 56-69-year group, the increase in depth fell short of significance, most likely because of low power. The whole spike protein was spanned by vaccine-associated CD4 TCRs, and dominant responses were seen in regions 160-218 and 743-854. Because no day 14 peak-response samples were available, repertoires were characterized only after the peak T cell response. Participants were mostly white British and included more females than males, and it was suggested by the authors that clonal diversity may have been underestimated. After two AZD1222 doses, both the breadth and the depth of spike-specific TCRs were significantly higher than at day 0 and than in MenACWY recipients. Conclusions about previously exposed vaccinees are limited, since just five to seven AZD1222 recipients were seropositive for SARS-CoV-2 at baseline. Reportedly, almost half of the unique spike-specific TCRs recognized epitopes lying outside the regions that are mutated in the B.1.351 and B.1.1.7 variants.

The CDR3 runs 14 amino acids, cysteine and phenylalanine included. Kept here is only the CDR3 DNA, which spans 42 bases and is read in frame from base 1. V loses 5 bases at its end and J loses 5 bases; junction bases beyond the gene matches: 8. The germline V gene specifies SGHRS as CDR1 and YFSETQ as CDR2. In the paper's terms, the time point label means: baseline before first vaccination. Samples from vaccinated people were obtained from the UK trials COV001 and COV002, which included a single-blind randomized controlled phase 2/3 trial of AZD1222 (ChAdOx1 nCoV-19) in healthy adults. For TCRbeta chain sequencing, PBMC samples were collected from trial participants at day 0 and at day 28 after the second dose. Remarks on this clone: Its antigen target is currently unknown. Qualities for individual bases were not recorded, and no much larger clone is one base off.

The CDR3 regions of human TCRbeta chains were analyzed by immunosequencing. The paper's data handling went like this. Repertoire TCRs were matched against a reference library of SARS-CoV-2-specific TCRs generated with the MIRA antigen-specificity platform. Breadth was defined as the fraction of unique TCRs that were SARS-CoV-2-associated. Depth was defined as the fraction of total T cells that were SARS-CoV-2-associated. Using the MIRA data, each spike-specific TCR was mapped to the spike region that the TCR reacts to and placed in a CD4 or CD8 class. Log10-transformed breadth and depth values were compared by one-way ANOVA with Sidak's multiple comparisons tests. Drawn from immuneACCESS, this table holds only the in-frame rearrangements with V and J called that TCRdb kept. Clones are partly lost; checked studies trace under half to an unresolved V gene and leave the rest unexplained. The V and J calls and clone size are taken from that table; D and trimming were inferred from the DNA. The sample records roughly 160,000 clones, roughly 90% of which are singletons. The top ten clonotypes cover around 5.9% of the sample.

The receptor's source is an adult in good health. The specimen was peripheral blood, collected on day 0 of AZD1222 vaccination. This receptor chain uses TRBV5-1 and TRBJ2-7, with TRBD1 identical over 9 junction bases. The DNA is TGCGCCAGCAGTCCCGGGACAGGGAGGGACGAGCAGTACTTC. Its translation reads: CASSPGTGRDEQYF.